This TCR beta chain was observed in a study of blood T cell repertoires in COVID-19. Background on the study: The study drew acute and convalescent COVID-19 samples from the United States, Italy and Spain. PBMCs, B-cell-depleted T cells, or T cells provided the cDNA or gDNA that made up the material.

The CDR3 has 15 amino acids. Looked up from germline, CDR1 is SGHRS and CDR2 is YFSETQ. Losses at the gene ends were 1 base for V and 6 bases for J; bases not matched to a gene: 6. Per the study methods: How many nucleated cells were present was estimated from reference gene primer amplification. Measured with immunoSEQ multiplex PCR; TCRdb has only the in-frame clones, and not every one. V and J calls and clone size are given by that table; D and trimming were obtained from the DNA. In the table there are 140,000 or so clones, about 79% of which are singletons. This clonotype was sampled from a man aged 55-75 years with active or convalescent COVID-19. This chain uses TRBV5-1 with TRBJ2-3, with 9 bases matching TRBD2. The specimen sequenced was peripheral blood. CDR3 amino acids: CASSLPAGGSDTQYF. The DNA of the CDR3 is TGCGCCAGCAGCTTGCCAGCGGGGGGCTCGGATACGCAGTATTTT.